This is a list of T cell receptor beta chains from one sample in a study of blood T cell repertoires in COVID-19. Clones were sequenced by immunoSEQ multiplex PCR, and TCRdb holds only the in-frame ones, with some missing. Here the sample spans around 150,000 clones, around 83% being singletons. The material sequenced was peripheral blood. These receptors were collected from a man aged 40-55 years with acute or convalescent COVID-19. Both conserved end residues are trimmed from each CDR3.

TRBV10-2 | ASSAGISNQPQH
TRBV3-1/TRBV3-2 | ASSQVGGATKETQY
TRBV5-6 | ASSLAAAGIFTDTQY
TRBV5-1 | ASSPRQGESNSPLH
TRBV6-2/TRBV6-3 | ASSYLQGASYGYT
TRBV4-1 | ASSQGTDRYNSPLH
TRBV5-1 | ASSLGVSGEETQY
TRBV19 | ASSPMSAGGPREQF
TRBV24-1 | ATSDVQDTGELF
TRBV9 | ASSPSGGYNEQF
TRBV19 | ASSEQGGQPQH
TRBV4-1 | ASSQQGTQGGGYT
TRBV3-1/TRBV3-2 | ASSQDVSSSNYGYT
TRBV29-1 | SVEPPRDRGHHGYT
TRBV6-6 | ASSFSPGLLSYEQY
TRBV28 | ASSRGQGELGNQPQH
TRBV25-1 | ASSLDRSYGYT
TRBV7-7 | ASSPTRGGAQY
TRBV6-4 | ASSGGGASYNEQF
TRBV4-2 | ASSQEQGMHTEAF
TRBV3-1/TRBV3-2 | ASSPSGNTGELF
TRBV7-2 | ASSLSGLITDTQY
TRBV29-1 | SAITGGTEAF
TRBV11-2 | ASSLVPGRVEAF
TRBV19 | ASSATGTAIGGAF
TRBV6-2/TRBV6-3 | ASSSQTGSGSPLH
TRBV5-5 | ASSLTTGGFSTDTQY